These T cell receptor beta chains were read from a single sample in a study of blood T cell repertoires in COVID-19. Produced via immunoSEQ multiplex PCR; TCRdb's table is partial and in-frame only. The sample has about 97,000 clones; 70% to 90% are singletons. Sequencing was carried out using peripheral blood. These receptors came from a man in his fifties or sixties with active COVID-19. Both conserved end residues are part of each CDR3. Each record gives: clone size, D gene, V gene, J gene, CDR3 protein, CDR3 DNA. D genes are given only for firm matches. Only part of the rows carry a size: once, few, many, or a class if the clone is expanded.

size: once
D: -
V: TRBV3-1/TRBV3-2
J: TRBJ2-1
CDR3: CASSHTGTPYNEQFF
DNA: TGTGCCAGCAGCCACACCGGGACTCCCTACAATGAGCAGTTCTTC

size: -
D: TRBD2
V: TRBV29-1
J: TRBJ2-1
CDR3: CSARGLAGGREQFF
DNA: TGCAGCGCTAGGGGACTAGCGGGGGGGCGTGAGCAGTTCTTC

size: once
D: -
V: TRBV7-9
J: TRBJ2-5
CDR3: CASSLALGRGETQYF
DNA: TGTGCCAGCAGCTTAGCCCTGGGCAGGGGAGAGACCCAGTACTTC

size: -
D: TRBD2
V: TRBV5-5
J: TRBJ2-3
CDR3: CASSFGSGGGAADTQYF
DNA: TGTGCCAGCAGCTTCGGTTCAGGCGGGGGGGCCGCAGATACGCAGTATTTT

size: -
D: TRBD2
V: TRBV18
J: TRBJ2-3
CDR3: CASSPFGLGSDTQYF
DNA: TGTGCCAGCTCACCATTCGGACTAGGGTCAGATACGCAGTATTTT

size: -
D: -
V: TRBV5-1
J: TRBJ2-3
CDR3: CASSARGFTDTQYF
DNA: TGCGCCAGCAGCGCTAGGGGGTTCACAGATACGCAGTATTTT

size: -
D: -
V: TRBV11-1
J: TRBJ2-5
CDR3: CASSAQRRVETQYF
DNA: TGTGCCAGCAGCGCACAGAGGCGGGTTGAGACCCAGTACTTC

size: -
D: -
V: TRBV18
J: TRBJ2-5
CDR3: CASSPTSYPQETQYF
DNA: TGTGCCAGCTCACCCACTAGCTATCCCCAAGAGACCCAGTACTTC

size: -
D: -
V: TRBV6-5
J: TRBJ2-7
CDR3: CASSYSGVTYEQYF
DNA: TGTGCCAGCAGTTACTCCGGGGTAACCTACGAGCAGTACTTC

size: -
D: TRBD2
V: TRBV6-5
J: TRBJ2-4
CDR3: CASSPGGVAKNIQYF
DNA: TGTGCCAGCAGCCCCGGGGGGGTGGCCAAAAACATTCAGTACTTC

size: -
D: TRBD2
V: TRBV7-3
J: TRBJ2-2
CDR3: CASSSGLAGTGELFF
DNA: TGTGCCAGCAGCTCGGGACTAGCGGGGACCGGGGAGCTGTTTTTT

size: -
D: TRBD1
V: TRBV6-5
J: TRBJ2-7
CDR3: CASSQDRGVNEQYF
DNA: TGTGCCAGCAGTCAGGACAGGGGTGTGAACGAGCAGTACTTC

size: -
D: -
V: TRBV9
J: TRBJ2-3
CDR3: CASSVAGRSSTDTQYF
DNA: TGTGCCAGCAGCGTAGCAGGCAGGTCTAGCACAGATACGCAGTATTTT

size: -
D: TRBD2
V: TRBV6-6
J: TRBJ2-5
CDR3: CAIGDSGGQETQYF
DNA: TGTGCCATTGGGGATAGCGGGGGGCAAGAGACCCAGTACTTC

size: -
D: -
V: TRBV30
J: TRBJ1-2
CDR3: CALPGRMPPGYTF
DNA: TGTGCCTTACCCGGGAGAATGCCACCCGGCTACACCTTC

size: -
D: TRBD2
V: TRBV10-2
J: TRBJ2-1
CDR3: CASSSGLAGGSEQFF
DNA: TGCGCCAGCAGCTCGGGACTAGCGGGGGGATCTGAGCAGTTCTTC

size: -
D: TRBD1
V: TRBV2
J: TRBJ1-2
CDR3: CASGFDRGIPQPYGYTF
DNA: TGTGCCAGCGGCTTCGACAGGGGGATCCCCCAGCCCTATGGCTACACCTTC

size: -
D: -
V: TRBV18
J: TRBJ1-1
CDR3: CASSPGQTIEAFF
DNA: TGTGCCAGCTCACCGGGCCAGACAATTGAAGCTTTCTTT

size: -
D: TRBD1
V: TRBV10-3
J: TRBJ1-2
CDR3: CAISEPGGIHGYTF
DNA: TGTGCCATCAGTGAGCCAGGGGGCATCCATGGCTACACCTTC

size: -
D: -
V: TRBV21-1
J: TRBJ1-4
CDR3: CASSNSAYRGRCEKLFF
DNA: TGTGCCAGCAGCAATAGCGCATACAGGGGACGGTGTGAAAAACTGTTTTTT

size: -
D: -
V: TRBV15
J: TRBJ1-4
CDR3: CATSLRRAGPNEKLFF
DNA: TGTGCCACCAGCCTACGAAGGGCAGGGCCTAATGAAAAACTGTTTTTT

size: -
D: TRBD1
V: TRBV9
J: TRBJ1-2
CDR3: CASSSSLDREDNYGYTF
DNA: TGTGCCAGCAGCTCAAGCCTCGACAGGGAAGATAACTATGGCTACACCTTC

size: -
D: TRBD2
V: TRBV27
J: TRBJ2-3
CDR3: CASSLSRGGTDTQYF
DNA: TGTGCCAGCAGTTTATCACGGGGGGGCACAGATACGCAGTATTTT

size: -
D: TRBD1
V: TRBV30
J: TRBJ2-1
CDR3: CAWSAQIGTGPSDEQFF
DNA: TGTGCCTGGAGTGCCCAAATTGGGACAGGCCCGAGCGATGAGCAGTTCTTC

size: -
D: -
V: TRBV5-6
J: TRBJ2-7
CDR3: CASSLGGKTYEQYF
DNA: TGTGCCAGCAGCTTGGGAGGAAAAACCTACGAGCAGTACTTC

size: once
D: -
V: TRBV5-5
J: TRBJ1-1
CDR3: CASSWDIPSTEAFF
DNA: TGTGCCAGCAGCTGGGACATCCCTTCAACTGAAGCTTTCTTT